A single sample is the source of the 6 T cell receptor beta chains below, sequenced in a study of Ad26.COV2.S vaccination and SARS-CoV-2 variants. Documented treatment: approximately 18 received Ad26.COV2.S at low or high dose, single or two shots; roughly 5 received placebo; per-sample allocation not given. Sampling happened 63 days after the first vaccine or placebo injection. Only in-frame clones appear in the TCRdb table, and some are missing; sequencing was by immunoSEQ multiplex PCR. In the table there are around 310,000 clones, almost 90% of which are singletons. The material was peripheral blood, obtained in a trial of Ad26.COV2.S vaccine versus placebo. These receptors came from a person aged 18-65 years who received the Ad26.COV2.S COVID-19 vaccine or a placebo.

The V and J genes are TRBV19 and TRBJ2-5; weak D call: TRBD1 (5 bases). Germline assignment: CDR1 LNHDA and CDR2 SQIVND (reference sequence). V lost 3 bases and J lost 1, with 12 bases in between. There are 15 residues in the CDR3. The CDR3 DNA sequence: TGTGCCAGTAGTATCCCCGACAGCCTCCAAGAGACCCAGTACTTC. Translating it yields CASSIPDSLQETQYF.

The rearrangement joins TRBV29-1 to TRBJ2-7; D call uncertain. The CDR3 totals 12 residues. Germline lookup yields CDR1 SQVTM and CDR2 ANQGSEA. Trimming stripped 6 bases from V and 0 bases from J, with 9 bases between. The CDR3 nucleotides are TGCAGCGTCACTAAGGGCTCCTACGAGCAGTACTTC. This translates into CSVTKGSYEQYF.

The chain recombines TRBV6-1 with TRBJ1-6; no clear D gene. Germline assignment: CDR1 MNHNS and CDR2 SASEGT. The CDR3 consists of 16 residues. Between the trimmed V and J ends, which lost 3 bases and 0 bases, there was a span of 9 bases. CDR3 coding DNA: TGTGCCAGCAGTGACCGGTCAGACTCCTATAATTCACCCCTCCACTTT. Translated: CASSDRSDSYNSPLHF.

V gene TRBV21-1 combines with J gene TRBJ1-2. TRBV21-1 is designated a pseudogene. The CDR3 is 13 amino acids. The CDR3 here is CASSPGGVNGYTF. CDR3 DNA sequence: TGTGCCAGCAGCCCCGGGGGGGTAAATGGCTACACCTTC.

J is TRBJ1-1 and V is TRBV7-9; D not resolved. CDR3 length: 13 residues. Germline CDR1 reads SEHNR; CDR2 reads FQNEAQ (reference sequence). V lost 5 bases to trimming and J lost 0 bases, with 7 bases between them. This CDR3 reads CASSPNLNTEAFF. Written as DNA, the CDR3 is TGTGCCAGCAGCCCGAACTTGAACACTGAAGCTTTCTTT.

The chain has TRBV6-5 and TRBJ1-2; 7 bases are shared with TRBD1. The trim removed 5 bases at V and 8 bases at J, leaving 8 bases unmatched. Per germline, CDR1 MNHEY and CDR2 SVGAGI. CDR3 length: 13 amino acids. The CDR3 region has the DNA TGTGCCAGCAGTCTGGGGGGACAGCTGGGCTACACCTTC. Translating it yields CASSLGGQLGYTF.